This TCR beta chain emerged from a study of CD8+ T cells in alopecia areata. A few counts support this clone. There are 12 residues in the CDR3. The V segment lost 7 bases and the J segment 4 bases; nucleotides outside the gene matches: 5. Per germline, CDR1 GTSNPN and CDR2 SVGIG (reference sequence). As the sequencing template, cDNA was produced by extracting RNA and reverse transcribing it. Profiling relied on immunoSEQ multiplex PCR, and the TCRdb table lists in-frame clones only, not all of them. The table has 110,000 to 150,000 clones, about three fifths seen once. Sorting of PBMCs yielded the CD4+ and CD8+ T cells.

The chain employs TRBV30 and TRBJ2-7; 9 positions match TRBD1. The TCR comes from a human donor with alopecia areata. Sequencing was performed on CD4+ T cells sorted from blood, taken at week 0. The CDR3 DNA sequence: TGTGCCTCGGGACAGGGCAGATACGAGCAGTACTTC. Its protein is CASGQGRYEQYF.